A single sample is the source of the 29 T cell receptor beta chains below, sequenced in a study of T cells in Graves' hyperthyroidism and ophthalmopathy. TCR beta CDR3 regions were amplified from RNA. With the HTBI primer set, the TCR CDR3 went through a first round of RT-PCR. TCRdb ran MiXCR on the multiplex PCR reads and lists one entry per CDR3 protein. Here the sample spans roughly 520,000 distinct CDR3 sequences, around 22% being singletons. The material sequenced was blood. The receptor source for this set is a woman in her twenties or thirties with Graves' ophthalmopathy.

This clonotype occurred a few times. The chain joins TRBV5-1 to TRBJ2-7; the D gene is possibly TRBD1 (5 bases). CDR3 length equals 15 residues. Germline V gene data show CDR1 as SGHRS and CDR2 as YFSETQ. Trimming shortened V by 1 base and J by 1 base, and 12 bases separated the two germline ends. The CDR3 spells CASSLLVGASYEQYF. As DNA, the CDR3 is TGCGCCAGCAGCTTGCTCGTTGGGGCTTCCTACGAGCAGTACTTC.

This clonotype was observed many times. The rearrangement uses TRBV4-1 and TRBJ2-2; D uncertain. V lost 0 bases and J 1 base, leaving 6 bases between the germline ends. This CDR3 comprises 15 residues. Germline lookup yields CDR1 MGHRA and CDR2 YSYEKL. CDR3 bases: TGCGCCAGCAGCCAAGAAGTCCGGAACACCGGGGAGCTGTTTTTT. It codes for CASSQEVRNTGELFF.

The sample holds a few counts of this clonotype. The V call is TRBV12-3 or TRBV12-4, the J call TRBJ2-7; the match to TRBD1 covers 9 bases. This CDR3 is 14 amino acids long. V trimming: 5 bases; J trimming: 5 bases; junction bases outside the gene matches: 7. CDR3 loop: CASSPGQGSDEQYF. The DNA for the CDR3 is TGTGCCAGCAGTCCCGGACAGGGGTCCGACGAGCAGTACTTC.

The chain employs TRBV11-2 and TRBJ1-2, with D hard to call. V lost 5 bases, J lost 4 bases, and 11 bases lay in between. Germline-derived CDR1 and CDR2 are SGHAT and FQNNGV. The CDR3 contains 13 residues. As DNA, the CDR3 is TGTGCCAGCAGCCAGGTATCGACCTATGGCTACACCTTC. Its protein product is CASSQVSTYGYTF.

This clonotype was detected a few times. This chain uses TRBV5-8 with TRBJ1-5; no reliable D call. This CDR3 is built from 16 residues. V was trimmed by 4 bases and J by 5 bases, leaving 19 bases between them. Germline CDR1 reads SGHTS; CDR2 reads YDEGEE. The DNA of the CDR3 is TGTGCCAGCAGCCGGCTCCGGGCAGACTCCTATCAGCCCCAGCATTTT. Translated: CASSRLRADSYQPQHF.

In the case of this clonotype: A much larger clone differs from this one at a single base, so this may be a read error. The chain carries TRBV9 and TRBJ1-5, with D possibly matching TRBD1 (5 bases). CDR3 size: 15 residues. Germline values: CDR1 SGDLS, CDR2 YYNGEE. The CDR3 sequence: CAISGGASFNQPQHF. The CDR3 DNA reads TGTGCCATCAGCGGCGGGGCCTCTTTCAATCAGCCCCAGCATTTT.

Note on this clonotype: Since no conserved phenylalanine or tryptophan closes the CDR3, a read error is the likely cause. This chain joins TRBV5-1 and TRBJ1-1, with 8 bases identical to TRBD1. The CDR3 has 12 residues. Germline values: CDR1 SGHRS, CDR2 YFSETQ. Unmatched junction bases numbered 2, after V lost 0 bases and J lost 10 bases. The CDR3 DNA sequence: TGCGCCAGCAGCTTGGGTACAGGGGGAGCTTTCCTT. Encoded protein: CASSLGTGGAFL.

The chain links TRBV12-3 or TRBV12-4 to TRBJ1-5; 10 nucleotides agree with TRBD1. The CDR3 extends over 18 amino acids. Germline trimming cut 1 base from V and 0 bases from J; bases unmatched to any gene: 6. The CDR3 sequence is CASSLGTGGVYSNQPQHF. Here the CDR3 DNA reads TGTGCCAGCAGTTTAGGGACAGGGGGTGTTTATAGCAATCAGCCCCAGCATTTT.

This clonotype was observed many times. The rearrangement links TRBV7-8 to TRBJ1-5; D gene uncertain. CDR1 and CDR2 from the germline V gene are SGHVS and FQNEAQ. The CDR3 loop spans 15 amino acids. Trimming removed 2 bases at V and 0 bases at J, with 8 bases between. In DNA form, the CDR3 reads TGTGCCAGCAGCTTATTGGAATATAGCAATCAGCCCCAGCATTTT. Translation: CASSLLEYSNQPQHF.

This clonotype was recorded at least ten times. This rearrangement joins TRBV27 to TRBJ1-1; the D is unclear. Germline V lookup: CDR1 MNHEY, CDR2 SMNVEV (reference sequence). CDR3 length: 15 amino acids. Trimming stripped 0 bases from V and 1 base from J, with 9 bases between. CDR3 in DNA: TGTGCCAGCAGTTTATCGGTAGACAAGAACACTGAAGCTTTCTTT. The encoded protein is CASSLSVDKNTEAFF.

The chain has TRBV3-1 and TRBJ2-2; D call uncertain. Germline V gene sequence: CDR1 LGHDT, CDR2 YNNKEL (reference sequence). CDR3 length: 14 amino acids. Trimming left V 4 bases short and J 5 bases short, with 11 bases between. The CDR3 DNA reads TGTGCCAGCAGCCGCGGAGAGATAACCGGGGAGCTGTTTTTT. Its translation is CASSRGEITGELFF.

At least ten counts were recorded for this clonotype. The chain joins TRBV6-5 to TRBJ1-5, with TRBD1 matching 8 bases. Unmatched junction bases numbered 6, after V lost 2 bases and J lost 6 bases. Germline-derived CDR1 and CDR2 are MNHEY and SVGAGI. The CDR3 has 15 amino acids. The CDR3 protein is CASSYEQGGVQPQHF. CDR3 sequence (DNA): TGTGCCAGCAGTTACGAACAGGGGGGTGTTCAGCCCCAGCATTTT.

This clonotype came up many times. The rearrangement joins TRBV6-1 to TRBJ1-1; 9 nucleotides line up with TRBD1. Germline CDR1 reads MNHNS; CDR2 reads SASEGT. The CDR3 is made up of 13 amino acids. V lost 3 bases, J lost 6 bases, and 2 bases stayed unmatched. The CDR3, as DNA: TGTGCCAGCAGTGAGTGGGACAGGGCTGAAGCTTTCTTT. It codes for CASSEWDRAEAFF.

In its sample, this clonotype was seen many times. CDR3 amino acids: CASSVRGTEAFF. In DNA form, the CDR3 reads TGTGCCAGCAGTGTGAGGGGCACTGAAGCTTTCTTT. The chain joins TRBV6-1 to TRBJ1-1; D is perhaps TRBD1 (5 bases). This CDR3 contains 12 residues. V was cut by 4 bases and J by 4 bases, with 7 bases left in between. CDR1 and CDR2 (germline): MNHNS, SASEGT.

This clonotype has a count of ten or more. The rearrangement uses TRBV2 and TRBJ2-5, with D possibly matching TRBD1 (6 bases). Trimming left V 6 bases short and J 3 bases short, with 11 bases between. This CDR3 comprises 13 residues. In germline, CDR1 is SNHLY, CDR2 FYNNEI. The CDR3 spells CASSGQSKETQYF. DNA of the CDR3: TGTGCCAGCAGCGGACAGAGCAAAGAGACCCAGTACTTC.

As regards this clonotype: A read error may explain this, as a much larger clone is one base away. The rearrangement joins TRBV30 to TRBJ2-7; TRBD2 aligns across 8 bases. Trimming took 3 bases from V and 11 from J; bases not matched to a gene: 9. The CDR3 is 12 residues long. CDR1 and CDR2 from the germline V gene are GTSNPN and SVGIG (reference sequence). In nucleotides, the CDR3 is TGTGCCTGGAGCCTGTATGCGGGGGGAAAGTACTTC. It encodes CAWSLYAGGKYF.

This chain uses TRBV20-1 with TRBJ2-7, with 8 bases matching TRBD1. Looked up from germline, CDR1 is DFQATT and CDR2 is SNEGSKA (reference sequence). After removal of 5 bases from V and 3 bases from J, the junction contained 6 bases not matched to a gene. The CDR3 consists of 13 residues. The CDR3 region is CSARDRLYYEQYF. The CDR3, as DNA: TGCAGTGCTCGGGACAGGCTTTACTACGAGCAGTACTTC.

The table lists this clonotype with a few counts. This chain joins TRBV4-1 and TRBJ1-2, with D hard to call. The CDR3 is made up of 15 amino acids. Trimming removed 2 bases at V and 7 bases at J, with 17 bases between. The germline V gene has CDR1 MGHRA and CDR2 YSYEKL. DNA of the CDR3: TGCGCCAGCAGCCAATTGATCTGGGCCTCCGGTGGCTACACCTTC. It translates to CASSQLIWASGGYTF.

This clonotype was counted ten times or more. The rearrangement joins TRBV12-3 or TRBV12-4 to TRBJ2-6, with 7 positions matching TRBD1. The CDR3 loop spans 17 amino acids. Trimming at V came to 2 bases and at J to 0 bases, leaving 4 bases not matched to a gene. The CDR3 spells CASSLRQGSSGANVLTF. DNA of the CDR3: TGTGCCAGCAGTTTAAGACAGGGTAGCTCTGGGGCCAACGTCCTGACTTTC.

This clonotype was counted at least ten times. The chain recombines TRBV5-1 with TRBJ1-1; D not resolved. Trimming shortened V by 1 base and J by 0 bases, and 7 bases separated the two germline ends. The CDR3 is 14 amino acids. The germline CDR1 and CDR2 sequences are SGHRS and YFSETQ. The CDR3 loop is CASSLSVMNTEAFF. The DNA of the CDR3 is TGCGCCAGCAGCTTGTCAGTCATGAACACTGAAGCTTTCTTT. The full variable domain, with the rest looked up from reference TRBV5-1 and TRBJ1-1, is KAGVTQTPRYLIKTRGQQVTLSCSPISGHRSVSWYQQTPGQGLQFLFEYFSETQRNKGNFPGRFSGRQFSNSRSEMNVSTLELGDSALYLCASSLSVMNTEAFFGQGTRLTVV.

This clonotype was seen ten or more times. V usage is TRBV20-1 and J usage is TRBJ1-1; D might be TRBD1 (5 bases). This CDR3 is 13 amino acids long. V dropped 0 bases and J dropped 6 bases, with 11 bases sitting between them. Germline-derived CDR1 and CDR2 are DFQATT and SNEGSKA (reference sequence). The CDR3 is CSARDLTDSEAFF. The CDR3 coding sequence is TGCAGTGCTAGAGATTTGACAGACTCTGAAGCTTTCTTT.

V and J are TRBV28 and TRBJ1-2, with D possibly being TRBD1 (5 bases). The CDR3 extends over 14 amino acids. V lost 4 bases, J lost 4 bases, and 13 bases lay in between. Germline values: CDR1 MDHEN, CDR2 SYDVKM. The CDR3, as DNA: TGTGCCAGCAGTTCCCAAGCTGGGGGCTATGGCTACACCTTC. Translated, it gives CASSSQAGGYGYTF.

This clonotype was counted at least ten times. This rearrangement joins TRBV27 to TRBJ2-7; no reliable D call. V gave up 3 bases and J gave up 3 bases, with 9 bases separating them. This CDR3 region has 13 residues. CDR1 and CDR2 from the germline V gene are MNHEY and SMNVEV (reference sequence). DNA for the CDR3: TGTGCCAGCAGTTTTGGGCCACTCTACGAGCAGTACTTC. Translated: CASSFGPLYEQYF.

Ten or more counts support this clonotype. This sequence joins TRBV20-1 and TRBJ2-5, with TRBD1 as a possible D gene (6 bases). Germline CDR1 is DFQATT and CDR2 is SNEGSKA (reference sequence). V was pared by 6 bases and J by 5 bases, with 19 bases between. This CDR3 is 14 amino acids long. In DNA, the CDR3 is TGCAGTGCGTTTAAGGGGGTTAGTAGGGAGACCCAGTACTTC. This sequence encodes CSAFKGVSRETQYF.

This clonotype has ten or more counts. CDR3 nucleotide sequence: TGTGCCAGCAGCCCCCACAGGGAGGGGGAGACCCAGTACTTC. Translated, it gives CASSPHREGETQYF. This chain links TRBV6-1 with TRBJ2-5; tentative D call: TRBD2 (7 bases). V lost 6 bases and J 5 bases, leaving 16 bases between the germline ends. Germline loops: CDR1 MNHNS, CDR2 SASEGT. CDR3 length equals 14 residues.

The chain employs TRBV7-2 and TRBJ2-7; 10 bases are shared with TRBD2. The CDR3 runs 14 residues. From germline, CDR1 is SGHTA and CDR2 FQGNSA. J was trimmed by 7 bases and V by 5 bases; bases with no gene match: 8. The CDR3 bases are TGTGCCAGCAGCCCCGGACTAGCGGAGACGGAGCAGTACTTC. Protein: CASSPGLAETEQYF.

This clonotype was recorded once. The genes are TRBV6-1 and TRBJ2-7; the match to TRBD2 covers 12 bases. Germline CDR1 MNHNS, CDR2 SASEGT. CDR3 length: 16 amino acids. Trimming cost V 1 base and J 3 bases; bases outside gene matches: 4. The CDR3 spells CASSEGTSGAVYEQYF. The CDR3 DNA is TGTGCCAGCAGTGAAGGGACTAGCGGGGCCGTCTACGAGCAGTACTTC.

This clonotype showed up many times. V gene TRBV13 combines with J gene TRBJ1-1; D unresolved. V lost 5 bases and J lost 9, with 13 bases in between. Germline V gene lookup returns CDR1 PRHDT and CDR2 FYEKMQ (reference sequence). The CDR3 loop spans 12 amino acids. This chain's CDR3 is CASSIPPTKAFF. The CDR3 DNA reads TGTGCCAGCAGCATACCCCCCACCAAAGCTTTCTTT.

The chain combines TRBV7-8 with TRBJ1-1; no clear D gene. V was trimmed by 5 bases and J by 1 base, leaving 17 bases between them. The V gene's germline CDR1 is SGHVS and CDR2 FQNEAQ. This CDR3 comprises 16 residues. The chain's CDR3 is CASSPSRSYGNTEAFF. In DNA form, the CDR3 reads TGTGCCAGCAGCCCCTCTCGATCATACGGGAACACTGAAGCTTTCTTT.